The 9 T cell receptor beta chains below were found in one sample sequenced in a study of CD8 T cells in ankylosing spondylitis. TCRdb redid the calling of the 5' RACE reads with MiXCR, one entry per CDR3 protein. The profile shows 250,000 to 300,000 distinct CDR3 sequences, 20% of them singletons. The sequenced sample was blood, either unsorted or a sorted T cell fraction (not recorded which). The receptor set was obtained from a male donor with ankylosing spondylitis or in good health (not recorded which).

This chain connects TRBV6-1 to TRBJ2-7, with 8 bases identical to TRBD1. The CDR3 sequence is 16 residues long. In germline, CDR1 is MNHNS, CDR2 SASEGT. The V and J ends lost 1 base and 2 bases, in that order; junction bases with no gene match: 7. Written as DNA, the CDR3 is TGTGCCAGCAGTGAAGACGGACAGGGTACTCCCTACGAGCAGTACGTC. It specifies CASSEDGQGTPYEQYV.

This clonotype was seen repeatedly, ten times or more. The gene calls are TRBV20-1 and TRBJ2-5; D not certain. The CDR3 sequence is 11 residues long. V was trimmed by 6 bases and J by 5 bases, leaving 10 bases between them. Germline-derived CDR1 and CDR2 are DFQATT and SNEGSKA (reference sequence). DNA of the CDR3: TGCAGTGCGAAAAATGGGGAGACCCAGTACTTC. This gives the protein CSAKNGETQYF.

Concerning this clonotype: One junction end disagrees with the germline gene, perhaps due to a read error. This chain connects TRBV7-8 to TRBJ2-1; 7 bases line up with TRBD1. CDR1 and CDR2 (germline): SGHVS, FQNEAQ. The CDR3 runs 15 residues. CDR3 DNA: TGTGCCAGCAGACCGACAGGGAGCTCCTACAGTGAGCAGTTCTTC. It yields the protein CASRPTGSSYSEQFF.

The chain combines TRBV12-3 or TRBV12-4 with TRBJ2-2; TRBD2 agrees at 10 bases. V dropped 1 base and J dropped 6; count of bases not matched to a gene: 5. The CDR3 runs 16 residues. CDR3 sequence: CASSLEFSGGSGELFF. In nucleotides, the CDR3 is TGTGCCAGCAGTTTAGAATTTAGCGGGGGGTCCGGGGAGCTGTTTTTT.

The chain recombines TRBV12-3 or TRBV12-4 with TRBJ1-5, with a possible D match to TRBD1 (5 bases). There are 19 residues in the CDR3. V was clipped by 3 bases and J by 5 bases, with 26 bases between them. As DNA, the CDR3 is TGTGCCAGCAGTTTCAGGAGTACATCGGTCGGGGGGGGATATCAGCCCCAGCATTTT. This gives the protein CASSFRSTSVGGGYQPQHF.

This clonotype appeared once. The chain carries TRBV6-1 and TRBJ2-1; 15 bases fit TRBD2. The CDR3 is 15 residues long. Trimming cost V 4 bases and J 7 bases; bases outside gene matches: 2. Germline loops: CDR1 MNHNS, CDR2 SASEGT. CDR3 coding DNA: TGTGCCAGCAGTGGGGGGACTAGCGGGAGGAATGAGCAGTTCTTC. Translation gives CASSGGTSGRNEQFF.

V usage is TRBV7-8 and J usage is TRBJ2-1; TRBD2 aligns across 8 bases. Germline trimming cut 2 bases from V and 1 base from J; bases unmatched to any gene: 7. The length of the CDR3 is 17 residues. Per germline, CDR1 SGHVS and CDR2 FQNEAQ. The CDR3 DNA reads as TGTGCCAGCAGCTTATTATCTTCGGGAGGGTCCTACAATGAGCAGTTCTTC. Protein product: CASSLLSSGGSYNEQFF. Full variable domain (missing parts from reference TRBV7-8 and TRBJ2-1): GAGVSQSPRYKVAKRGQDVALRCDPISGHVSLFWYQQALGQGPEFLTYFQNEAQLDKSGLPSDRFFAERPEGSVSTLKIQRTQQEDSAVYLCASSLLSSGGSYNEQFFGPGTRLTVL.

V and J are TRBV27 and TRBJ1-5, with D possibly being TRBD1 (5 bases). Trimming pared 3 bases from V and 4 bases from J, leaving 16 bases between. The CDR3 sequence is 16 residues long. Germline values: CDR1 MNHEY, CDR2 SMNVEV (reference sequence). In nucleotides, the CDR3 is TGTGCCAGCAGTTTGGCGCCATCCGGGGGGAATCAGCCCCAGCATTTT. Protein: CASSLAPSGGNQPQHF.

A single count supports this clonotype. V gene TRBV10-3 combines with J gene TRBJ2-7; D is possibly TRBD1 (5 bases). Germline V gene data show CDR1 as ENHRY and CDR2 as SYGVKD. The V end lost 7 bases, the J end lost 3 bases, and 7 bases lay between the germline ends. The CDR3 extends over 11 amino acids. CDR3 region: CAIMTVYEQYV. The CDR3 nucleotides read TGTGCCATCATGACAGTCTACGAGCAGTACGTC.